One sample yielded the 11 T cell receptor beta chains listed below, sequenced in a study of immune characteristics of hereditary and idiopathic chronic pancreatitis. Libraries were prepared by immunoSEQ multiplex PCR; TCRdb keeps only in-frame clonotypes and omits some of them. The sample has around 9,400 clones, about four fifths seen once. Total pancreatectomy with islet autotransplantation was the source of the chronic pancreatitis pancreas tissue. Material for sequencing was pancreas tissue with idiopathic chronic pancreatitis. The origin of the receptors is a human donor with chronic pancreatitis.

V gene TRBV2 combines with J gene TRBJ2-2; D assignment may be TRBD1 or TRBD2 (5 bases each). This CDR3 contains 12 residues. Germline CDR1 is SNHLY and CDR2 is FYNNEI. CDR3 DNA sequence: TGTACAACGGGGCAGGGTTTGGGGGAGCTGTTTTTT. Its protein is CTTGQGLGELFF.

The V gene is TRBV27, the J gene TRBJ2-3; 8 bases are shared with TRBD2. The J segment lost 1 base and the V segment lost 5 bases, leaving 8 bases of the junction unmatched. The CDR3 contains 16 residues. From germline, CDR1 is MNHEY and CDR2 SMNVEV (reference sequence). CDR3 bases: TGTGCCAGCAGTCCCCCTGGGCGGGGGGGCACAGATACGCAGTATTTT. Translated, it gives CASSPPGRGGTDTQYF.

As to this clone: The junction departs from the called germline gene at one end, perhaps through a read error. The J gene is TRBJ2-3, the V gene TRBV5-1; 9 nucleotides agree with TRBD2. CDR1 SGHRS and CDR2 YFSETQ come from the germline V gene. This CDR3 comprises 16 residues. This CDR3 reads CARSLGGGAGTDTQYF. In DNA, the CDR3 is TGCGCCCGCAGCTTGGGCGGGGGGGCCGGGACAGATACGCAGTATTTT.

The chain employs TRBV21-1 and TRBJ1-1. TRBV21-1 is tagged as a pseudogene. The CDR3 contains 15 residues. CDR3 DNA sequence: TGTGCCAGCAGCTTGGTAAGGACGGTGAACACTGAAGCTTTCTTT. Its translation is CASSLVRTVNTEAFF.

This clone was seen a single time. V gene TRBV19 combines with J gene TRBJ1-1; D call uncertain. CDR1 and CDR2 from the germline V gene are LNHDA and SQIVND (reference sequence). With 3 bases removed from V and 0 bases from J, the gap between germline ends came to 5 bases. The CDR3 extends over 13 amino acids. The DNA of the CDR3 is TGTGCCAGTAGTATCTACATGAACACTGAAGCTTTCTTT. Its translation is CASSIYMNTEAFF.

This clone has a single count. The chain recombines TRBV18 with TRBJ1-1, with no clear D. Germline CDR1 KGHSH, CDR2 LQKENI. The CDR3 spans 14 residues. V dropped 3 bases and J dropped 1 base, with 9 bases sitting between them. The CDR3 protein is CASSPPATNTEAFF. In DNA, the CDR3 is TGTGCCAGCTCACCTCCGGCTACGAACACTGAAGCTTTCTTT.

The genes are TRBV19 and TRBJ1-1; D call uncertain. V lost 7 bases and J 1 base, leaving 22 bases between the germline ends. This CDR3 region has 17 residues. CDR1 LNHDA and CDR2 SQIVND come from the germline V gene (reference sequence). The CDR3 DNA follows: TGTGCCAGTATGGGGTCCTATAGTAAGGTTGCGAACACTGAAGCTTTCTTT. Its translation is CASMGSYSKVANTEAFF.

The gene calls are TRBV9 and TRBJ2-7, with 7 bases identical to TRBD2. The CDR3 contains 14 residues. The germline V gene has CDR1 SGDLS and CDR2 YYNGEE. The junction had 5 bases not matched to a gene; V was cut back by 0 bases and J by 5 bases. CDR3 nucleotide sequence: TGTGCCAGCAGCGTAGCGGGGGGTGGGGACGAGCAGTACTTC. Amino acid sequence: CASSVAGGGDEQYF.

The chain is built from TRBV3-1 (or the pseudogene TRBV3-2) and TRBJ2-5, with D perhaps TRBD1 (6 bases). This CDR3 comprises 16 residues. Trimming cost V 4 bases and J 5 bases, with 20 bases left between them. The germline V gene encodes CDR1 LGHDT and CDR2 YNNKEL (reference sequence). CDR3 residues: CASSRNPRTEGETQYF. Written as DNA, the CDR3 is TGTGCCAGCAGCCGAAATCCTCGGACAGAGGGGGAGACCCAGTACTTC.

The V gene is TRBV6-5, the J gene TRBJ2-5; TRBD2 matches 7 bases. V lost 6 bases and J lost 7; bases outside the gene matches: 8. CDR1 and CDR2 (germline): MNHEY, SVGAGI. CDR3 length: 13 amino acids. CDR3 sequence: CASRDGGIVTQYF. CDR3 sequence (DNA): TGTGCCAGCAGAGACGGGGGGATTGTGACCCAGTACTTC.

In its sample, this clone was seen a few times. Here the CDR3 DNA reads TGTGCCAGTATCGGCGCAGGGGATCGCAACTATGGCTACACCTTC. Amino acid sequence: CASIGAGDRNYGYTF. The chain joins TRBV19 to TRBJ1-2, with TRBD1 as a possible D gene (6 bases). Trimming removed 7 bases from V and 2 bases from J, with 17 bases in between. This CDR3 is 15 amino acids long. Germline V CDR1 and CDR2: LNHDA, SQIVND (reference sequence).